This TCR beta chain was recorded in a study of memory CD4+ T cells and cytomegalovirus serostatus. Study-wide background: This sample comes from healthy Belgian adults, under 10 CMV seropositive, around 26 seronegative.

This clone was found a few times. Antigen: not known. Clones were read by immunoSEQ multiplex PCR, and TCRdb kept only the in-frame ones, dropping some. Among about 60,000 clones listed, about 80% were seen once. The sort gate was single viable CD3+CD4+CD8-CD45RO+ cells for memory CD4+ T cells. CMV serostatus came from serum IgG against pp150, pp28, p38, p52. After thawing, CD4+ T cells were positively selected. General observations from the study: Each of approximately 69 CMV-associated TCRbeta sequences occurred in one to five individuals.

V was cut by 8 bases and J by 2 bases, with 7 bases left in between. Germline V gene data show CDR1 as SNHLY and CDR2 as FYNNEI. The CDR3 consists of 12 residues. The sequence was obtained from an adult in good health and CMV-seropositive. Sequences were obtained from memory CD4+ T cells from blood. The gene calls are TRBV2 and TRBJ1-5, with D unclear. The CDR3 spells CASREGNQPQHF. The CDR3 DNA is TGTGCCAGCCGGGAGGGCAATCAGCCCCAGCATTTT.